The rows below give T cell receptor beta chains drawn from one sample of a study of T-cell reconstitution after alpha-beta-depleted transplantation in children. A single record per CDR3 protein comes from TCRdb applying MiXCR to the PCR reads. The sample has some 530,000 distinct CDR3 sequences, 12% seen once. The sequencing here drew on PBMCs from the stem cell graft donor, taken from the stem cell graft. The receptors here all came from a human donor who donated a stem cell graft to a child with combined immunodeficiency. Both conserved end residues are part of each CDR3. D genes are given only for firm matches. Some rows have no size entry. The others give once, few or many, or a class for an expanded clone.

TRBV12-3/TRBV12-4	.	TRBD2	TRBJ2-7	TGTGCCAGCAGTTTAACCCTAGCGGGAGGTTACGAGCAGTACTTC	CASSLTLAGGYEQYF
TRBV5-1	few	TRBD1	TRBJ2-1	TGCGCCAGCAGCTTGAGGGACAGGGGGCTAGGGAATGAGCAGTTCTTC	CASSLRDRGLGNEQFF
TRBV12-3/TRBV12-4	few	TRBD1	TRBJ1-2	TGTGCCAGCACCCGACAGGGAGATGGTGGCTACACCTTC	CASTRQGDGGYTF
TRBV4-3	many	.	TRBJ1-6	TGCGCCAGCAGCCAAGATTACGGGGATTCACCCCTCCACTTT	CASSQDYGDSPLHF
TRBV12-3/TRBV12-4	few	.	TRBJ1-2	TGTGCCAGCAGTTTTGGGCAGCGCAGTTATGGCTACACCTTC	CASSFGQRSYGYTF
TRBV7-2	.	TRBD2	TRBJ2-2	TGTGCCAGCAGCTCTGGACTAGCGGGAGTACAAACCGGGGAGCTGTTTTTT	CASSSGLAGVQTGELFF
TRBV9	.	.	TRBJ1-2	TGTGCCAGCAGCGTAAAGGGTCTAAGCTATGGCTACACCTTC	CASSVKGLSYGYTF
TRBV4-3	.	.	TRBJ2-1	TGCGCCAGCTCCTTTACAGGTATTTCCAATGAGCAGTTCTTC	CASSFTGISNEQFF
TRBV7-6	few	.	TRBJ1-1	TGTGCCAGTTTGGGGAGGGGTAACACTGAAGCTTTCTTT	CASLGRGNTEAFF
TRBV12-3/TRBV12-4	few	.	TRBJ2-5	TGTGCCAGCAGTTCCGGGACGGGGCGGGAGACCCAGTACTTC	CASSSGTGRETQYF
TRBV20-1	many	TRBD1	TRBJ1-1	TGCAGTGCTAGTACCCCGGGACAGGGTAACACTGAAGCTTTCTTT	CSASTPGQGNTEAFF
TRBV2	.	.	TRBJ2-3	TGTGCCAGCAGCTCGGGGAGCGGTACCACAGATACGCAGTATTTT	CASSSGSGTTDTQYF
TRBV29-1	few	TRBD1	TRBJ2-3	TGCAGCGTCTACCGGGACAGGTCCACAGATACGCAGTATTTT	CSVYRDRSTDTQYF
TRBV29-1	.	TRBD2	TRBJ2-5	TGCAGCGCTGGGGGGGAGGAGACCCAGTACTTC	CSAGGEETQYF
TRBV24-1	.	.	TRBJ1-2	TGTGCCACCAGTGATTTGGACAAGTATGGTGGCTACACCTTC	CATSDLDKYGGYTF
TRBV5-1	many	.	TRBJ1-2	TGCGCCAGCCGTCAGGAGGGAAACTATGGCTACACCTTC	CASRQEGNYGYTF
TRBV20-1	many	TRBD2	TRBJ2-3	TGCAGTGCTAACCGGCGGGAGGGCCGGGGAGATACGCAGTATTTT	CSANRREGRGDTQYF
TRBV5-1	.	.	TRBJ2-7	TGCGCCAGCAGCTCCCATCAGGGGAGGACTGACGAGCAGTACTTC	CASSSHQGRTDEQYF
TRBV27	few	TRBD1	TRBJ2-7	TGTGCCAGCAGTTTTCGACAGGGTTGGTACGAGCAGTACTTC	CASSFRQGWYEQYF
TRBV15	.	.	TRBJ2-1	TGTGCCACCAGCAGAGTGAGGACAGCGGACAATGAGCAGTTCTTC	CATSRVRTADNEQFF
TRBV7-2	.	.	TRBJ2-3	TGTGCCAGCAGCCCCAGAGGGGCAGCCCCTCATCCAGATACGCAGTATTTT	CASSPRGAAPHPDTQYF
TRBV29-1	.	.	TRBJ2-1	TGCAGCGGGATGGGATTTACCTACAATGAGCAGTTCTTC	CSGMGFTYNEQFF
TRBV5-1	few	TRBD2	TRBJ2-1	TGCGCCAGCAGCTTGGCCTTACTAGCGGGAGCCCACGCCGATGAGCAGTTCTTC	CASSLALLAGAHADEQFF
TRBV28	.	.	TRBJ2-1	TGTGCCAGCAGTACTGTTTGGGGTGAGCAGTTCTTC	CASSTVWGEQFF
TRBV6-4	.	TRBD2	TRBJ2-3	TGTGCCAGCACTCAGACAGCGGGAAGGGTAGATACGCAGTATTTT	CASTQTAGRVDTQYF
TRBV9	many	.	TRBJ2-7	TGTGCCAGCAGCGCCGTAGCGGACAGCTACGAGCAGTACTTC	CASSAVADSYEQYF
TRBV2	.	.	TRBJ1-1	TGTGCCAGCAGCGAACTTAGGGAGCCCCCTCGAGCTTTCTTT	CASSELREPPRAFF
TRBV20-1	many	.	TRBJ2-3	TGCAGTGGTTCGGGACACCCGAGGCGGCTAAGCACAGATACTCAGTATTTT	CSGSGHPRRLSTDTQYF
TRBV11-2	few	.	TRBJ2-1	TGTGCCAGCAGCCCGACCGGGCGCCTTGGGGGTAGCTCCTACAATGAGCAGTTCTTC	CASSPTGRLGGSSYNEQFF
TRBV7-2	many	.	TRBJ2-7	TGTGCCAGCAGCTTAGTCGACTACGGGACCGAATATAGGGAGCAGTACTTC	CASSLVDYGTEYREQYF
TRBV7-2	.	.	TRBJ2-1	TGTGCCAGCAGCCAAGTCCGGGGGGCAAACAATGAGCAGTTCTTC	CASSQVRGANNEQFF
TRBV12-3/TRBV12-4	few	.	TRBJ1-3	TGTGCCAGCAGTTTCGGTACCCTTGGAAACACCATATATTTT	CASSFGTLGNTIYF
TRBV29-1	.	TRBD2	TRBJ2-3	TGCAGCGTCGAGAGCGGGAGCGAAGATACGCAGTATTTT	CSVESGSEDTQYF
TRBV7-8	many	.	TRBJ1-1	TGTGCCAGCAGGCCGGACGCAGCCGCGAACACTGAAGCTTTCTTT	CASRPDAAANTEAFF
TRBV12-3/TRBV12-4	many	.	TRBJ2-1	TGTGCCAACTCCCGTGGAGACAATGAGCAGTTCTTC	CANSRGDNEQFF
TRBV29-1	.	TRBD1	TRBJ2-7	TGCAGCGTCAAAGGGACAGGGTCTGGCGCGGAGCAGTACTTC	CSVKGTGSGAEQYF
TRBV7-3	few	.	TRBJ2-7	TGTGCCAGCAGCCAAGGGCCCTTCTACGAGCAGTACTTC	CASSQGPFYEQYF
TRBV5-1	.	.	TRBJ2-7	TGCGCCAGCAGCTTGGGTAGGGCGGTCGGCTACGAGCAGTACTTC	CASSLGRAVGYEQYF
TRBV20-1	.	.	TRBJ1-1	TGCAGTGCTAGACCGGGAACTGAAGCTTTCTTT	CSARPGTEAFF